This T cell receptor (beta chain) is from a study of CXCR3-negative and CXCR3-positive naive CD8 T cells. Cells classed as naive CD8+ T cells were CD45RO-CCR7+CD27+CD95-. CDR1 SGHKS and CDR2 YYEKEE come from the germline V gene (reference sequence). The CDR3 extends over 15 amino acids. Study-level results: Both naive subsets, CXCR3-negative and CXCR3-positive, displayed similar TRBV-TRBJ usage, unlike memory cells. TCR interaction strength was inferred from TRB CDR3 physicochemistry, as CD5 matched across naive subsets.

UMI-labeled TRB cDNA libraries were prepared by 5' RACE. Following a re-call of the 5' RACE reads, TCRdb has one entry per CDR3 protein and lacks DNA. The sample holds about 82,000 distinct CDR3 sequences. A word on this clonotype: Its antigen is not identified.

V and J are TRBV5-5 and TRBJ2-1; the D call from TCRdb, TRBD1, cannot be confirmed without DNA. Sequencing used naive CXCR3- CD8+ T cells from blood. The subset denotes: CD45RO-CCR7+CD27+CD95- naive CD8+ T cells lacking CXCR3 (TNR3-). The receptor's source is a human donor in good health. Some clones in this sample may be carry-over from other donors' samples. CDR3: CASSLTGYSYNEQFF. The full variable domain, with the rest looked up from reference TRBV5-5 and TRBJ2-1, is DAGVTQSPTHLIKTRGQQVTLRCSPISGHKSVSWYQQVLGQGPQFIFQYYEKEERGRGNFPDRFSARQFPNYSSELNVNALLLGDSALYLCASSLTGYSYNEQFFGPGTRLTVL.